The T cell receptor beta chain described here comes from a study of cytomegalovirus exposure and HLA in healthy donors. Study results and limitations: Being productive about 90% or about 30% of the time was typical of most TCR beta V segments in an earlier analysis. The study assumed roughly uniform donor sequencing depth for presence/absence analyses. Later analysis associated a missense DCLRE1C variant with TCR beta V- and J-gene trimming.

The germline gives CDR1 PRHDT, CDR2 FYEKMQ (reference sequence). The CDR3 contains 14 residues. Trimming took 5 bases from V and 6 from J, leaving 15 bases between them. Remarks on this clone: Its antigen is not known.

With 60 Vbeta and 13 Jbeta primers, the PCR was carried out. Clones were sequenced by immunoSEQ multiplex PCR, and TCRdb holds only the in-frame ones, with some missing. Of more than 110,000 clones listed, more than 75% are singletons. V is TRBV13 and J is TRBJ2-3, with D perhaps matching TRBD1 (6 bases). The sequenced sample consisted of PBMCs. This clonotype was obtained from a female donor in good health and CMV-seronegative. The CDR3 reads CASSLRTEGDTQYF. DNA for the CDR3: TGTGCCAGCAGCCTCCGGACAGAGGGGGATACGCAGTATTTT.